This is a list of T cell receptor beta chains from one sample in a study of T cell repertoires in cytomegalovirus infection. Their target antigens are unknown. TCRdb re-called the reads with MiXCR, one entry per CDR3 protein. The profile shows about 920,000 distinct CDR3 sequences, roughly 30% of them singletons. The specimen was cultured CD8+ T cells from PBMCs, collected from culture after CMV antigen stimulation. The receptors originated from a human donor in good health (CMV status not recorded). Some clones in this sample may be carry-over from other donors' samples. Each CDR3 is given with its conserved first and last residue. The D gene is left open where the match is weak. The listing skips clone size in some rows; elsewhere it reads once, few, many or a size class.

>TRBD1|TRBJ2-5|once|TRBV7-4
TGTGCCAGCAGCCCGACAGGGGGCGCGATCGAGACCCAGTACTTC
CASSPTGGAIETQYF
>TRBD1|TRBJ2-7|few|TRBV11-3
TGTGCCAGCAGCTTAGTGGTTTCGAGGGGGCCAGCCTACGAGCAGTACTTC
CASSLVVSRGPAYEQYF
>-|TRBJ2-3|-|TRBV6-5
TGTGCCAGCAGTATAGTTGGACCCGGCACAGATACGCAGTATTTT
CASSIVGPGTDTQYF
>-|TRBJ1-2|few|TRBV20-1
TGCAGTGCTAGAGATAGCGGGGTGCGAGGCTACACCTTC
CSARDSGVRGYTF
>-|TRBJ2-7|once|TRBV7-2
TGTGTCAGCACCCTAGGGGGCGAGCAGTACTTC
CVSTLGGEQYF
>TRBD2|TRBJ2-1|few|TRBV12-3/TRBV12-4
TGTGCCAGCAGTCCAATAGCGGGGGGTTTGGAGCAGTTCTTC
CASSPIAGGLEQFF
>-|TRBJ1-4|-|TRBV6-6
TGTGCCAGCAGTTCTTACCTCCGGGACCCAGGAGATTCTAATGAAAAACTGTTTTTT
CASSSYLRDPGDSNEKLFF
>-|TRBJ1-6|few|TRBV5-8
TGTGCCAGCACCCCCTTCTTGGGTCGAGGGGGTTCACCCCTCCACTTT
CASTPFLGRGGSPLHF
>-|TRBJ1-5|-|TRBV19
TGTGCCAGTAGCGACACCAAAATTCTACAGCCCCAGCATTTT
CASSDTKILQPQHF
>-|TRBJ2-2|-|TRBV20-1
TGCAGTGCTAGATTCACCGGGGAGCTGTTTTTT
CSARFTGELFF
>TRBD2|TRBJ2-3|few|TRBV6-1
TGTGCCAGCAGTCCGTCTCTATGGGAGGCGCGGGAGCACACAGATACGCAGTATTTT
CASSPSLWEAREHTDTQYF
>TRBD2|TRBJ2-5|-|TRBV29-1
TGCAGCGTCTCTAGCGGGGGTTACCAAGAGACCCAGTACTTC
CSVSSGGYQETQYF
>-|TRBJ1-1|once|TRBV7-9
TGTGCCAGCAGCTTAGGAGGGCCTCGAAACGTAGCTGAAGCTTTCTTT
CASSLGGPRNVAEAFF
>-|TRBJ1-2|-|TRBV29-1
TGCAGCGCCAGAACGGGACGCTCTGTCCACGCTAACTATGGCTACACCTTC
CSARTGRSVHANYGYTF
>-|TRBJ1-3|-|TRBV12-3/TRBV12-4
TGTGCCAGCACTCCCGGGGTTGGAAACACCATATATTTT
CASTPGVGNTIYF
>-|TRBJ2-1|-|TRBV6-2/TRBV6-3
TGTACCAGCAGTTACTCGACGGTTTCCCCACCCAATGAGCAGTTCTTC
CTSSYSTVSPPNEQFF
>-|TRBJ1-1|-|TRBV23-1
TGCGCCAGTCCACAGATGCAGGGGAACACTGAAGCTTTCTTT
CASPQMQGNTEAFF
>-|TRBJ1-2|few|TRBV7-9
TGTGCCAGCAGCTTAGCCCGGGCCCCTCGCAATGGCTACACCTTC
CASSLARAPRNGYTF
>-|TRBJ1-5|-|TRBV7-8
TGTGCCAGCAGCACTAGGGGCCTCAATCAGCCCCAGCATTTT
CASSTRGLNQPQHF
>-|TRBJ2-7|-|TRBV6-6
TGTGCCAGCAGCGATATACTTACAGGGAAGATGGAGTACTTC
CASSDILTGKMEYF
>-|TRBJ2-1|-|TRBV19
TGTGCCAGTAAGGGGCCGGCGGCCTACAATGAGCAGTTCTTC
CASKGPAAYNEQFF
>TRBD1|TRBJ2-2|-|TRBV28
TGTGCCAGCAGTGGGACAGTAGATACCCACACCGGGGAGCTGTTTTTT
CASSGTVDTHTGELFF
>-|TRBJ1-3|-|TRBV25-1
TGTGCCAGCAGTGAAGGTGGGAGCTCTGGAAACACCATATATTTT
CASSEGGSSGNTIYF
>TRBD1|TRBJ2-1|-|TRBV4-1
TGCGCCAGCAGCCGCCAGGGGGACAGGAACTACAATGAGCAGTTCTTC
CASSRQGDRNYNEQFF
>-|TRBJ1-5|few|TRBV12-3/TRBV12-4
TGTGCCAGCAGAGCCGACGGTCAGCCCCAGCATTTT
CASRADGQPQHF
>-|TRBJ1-5|many|TRBV28
TGTGCCAGCAGTTTAGAGGTACGTGTACCAAATCAGCCCCAGCATTTT
CASSLEVRVPNQPQHF
>-|TRBJ1-5|-|TRBV28
TGTGCCAGCAGGATATGGGACGGCAGCAATCAGCCCCAGCATTTT
CASRIWDGSNQPQHF